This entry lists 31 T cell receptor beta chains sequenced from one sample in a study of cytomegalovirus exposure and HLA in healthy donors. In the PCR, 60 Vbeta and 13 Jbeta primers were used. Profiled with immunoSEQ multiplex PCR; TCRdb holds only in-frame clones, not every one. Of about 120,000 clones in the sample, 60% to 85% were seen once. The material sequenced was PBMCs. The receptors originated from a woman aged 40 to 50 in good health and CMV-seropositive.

CDR3 bases: TGTGCCAGCAAGCCGGGGGCCTACGAGCAGTACTTC. Its protein is CASKPGAYEQYF. The genes are TRBV2 and TRBJ2-7; D may be TRBD2 (6 bases). The V end was cut by 7 bases, the J end by 2 bases, with 9 bases between. CDR1 SNHLY and CDR2 FYNNEI come from the germline V gene. This CDR3 is 12 amino acids long.

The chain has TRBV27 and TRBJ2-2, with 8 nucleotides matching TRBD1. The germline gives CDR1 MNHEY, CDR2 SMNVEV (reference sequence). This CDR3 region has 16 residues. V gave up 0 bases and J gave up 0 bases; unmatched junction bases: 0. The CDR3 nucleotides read TGTGCCAGCAGTTTATCGACAGGGGCGAACACCGGGGAGCTGTTTTTT. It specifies CASSLSTGANTGELFF.

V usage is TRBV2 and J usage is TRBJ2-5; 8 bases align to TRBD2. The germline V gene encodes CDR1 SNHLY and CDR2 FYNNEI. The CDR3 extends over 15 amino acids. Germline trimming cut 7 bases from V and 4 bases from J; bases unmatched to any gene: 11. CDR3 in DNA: TGTGCCAGCAAGGCAATTAGCGGGGCTCTAGAGACCCAGTACTTC. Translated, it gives CASKAISGALETQYF.

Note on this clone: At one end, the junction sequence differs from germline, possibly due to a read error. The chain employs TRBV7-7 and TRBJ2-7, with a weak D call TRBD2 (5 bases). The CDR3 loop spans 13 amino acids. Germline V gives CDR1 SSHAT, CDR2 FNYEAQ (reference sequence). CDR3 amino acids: CASSLGRDYEQYF. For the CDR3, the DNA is TGTGCTAGCAGCTTAGGCCGGGACTACGAGCAGTACTTC.

The CDR3 protein is CASSDGSSYEQYF. The CDR3 nucleotides are TGTGCCAGCAGTGACGGGAGCTCCTACGAGCAGTACTTC. The chain uses TRBV2 and TRBJ2-7; D is possibly TRBD2 (6 bases). Germline V gene lookup returns CDR1 SNHLY and CDR2 FYNNEI. The CDR3 length is 13 residues. Deletions cut 3 bases from V and 0 bases from J, with 6 bases between.

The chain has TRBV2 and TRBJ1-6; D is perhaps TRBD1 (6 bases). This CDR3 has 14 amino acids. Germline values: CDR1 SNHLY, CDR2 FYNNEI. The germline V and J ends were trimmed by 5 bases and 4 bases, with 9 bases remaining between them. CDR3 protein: CASSKQGYNSPLHF. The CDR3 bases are TGTGCCAGCAGTAAACAGGGTTATAATTCACCCCTCCACTTT.

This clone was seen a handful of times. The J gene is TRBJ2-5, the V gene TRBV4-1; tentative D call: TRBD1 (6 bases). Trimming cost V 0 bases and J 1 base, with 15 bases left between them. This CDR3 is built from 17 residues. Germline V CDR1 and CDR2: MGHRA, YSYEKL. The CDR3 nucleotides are TGCGCCAGCAGCCAAGAATGGGGGCTAGCCACCCAAGAGACCCAGTACTTC. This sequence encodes CASSQEWGLATQETQYF.

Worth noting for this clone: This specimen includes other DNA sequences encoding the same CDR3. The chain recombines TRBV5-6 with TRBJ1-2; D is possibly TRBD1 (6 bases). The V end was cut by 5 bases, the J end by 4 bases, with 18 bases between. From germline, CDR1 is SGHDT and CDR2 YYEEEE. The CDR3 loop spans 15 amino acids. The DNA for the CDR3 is TGTGCCAGCAGGCCAAGGGGGGGCCGGGTCTATGGCTACACCTTC. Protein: CASRPRGGRVYGYTF.

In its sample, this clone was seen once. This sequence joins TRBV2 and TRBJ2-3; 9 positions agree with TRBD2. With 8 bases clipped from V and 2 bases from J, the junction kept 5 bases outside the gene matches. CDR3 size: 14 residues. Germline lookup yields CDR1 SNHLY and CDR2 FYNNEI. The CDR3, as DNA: TGTGCCAGCGGGCTAGCGGGGCCCACAGATACGCAGTATTTT. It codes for CASGLAGPTDTQYF.

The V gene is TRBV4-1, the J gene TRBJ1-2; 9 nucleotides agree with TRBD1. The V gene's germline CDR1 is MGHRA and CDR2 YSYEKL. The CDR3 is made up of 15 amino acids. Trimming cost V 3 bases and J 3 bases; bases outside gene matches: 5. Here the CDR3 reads CASSHRHRGHYGYTF. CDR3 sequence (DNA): TGCGCCAGCAGCCACCGCCACAGGGGGCACTATGGCTACACCTTC.

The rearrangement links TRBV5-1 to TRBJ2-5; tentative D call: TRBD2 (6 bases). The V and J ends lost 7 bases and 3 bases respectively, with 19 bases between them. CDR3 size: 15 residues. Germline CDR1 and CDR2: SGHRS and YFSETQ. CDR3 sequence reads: CASSGTGTAEETQYF. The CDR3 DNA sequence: TGCGCCAGCTCGGGAACGGGGACTGCAGAAGAGACCCAGTACTTC.

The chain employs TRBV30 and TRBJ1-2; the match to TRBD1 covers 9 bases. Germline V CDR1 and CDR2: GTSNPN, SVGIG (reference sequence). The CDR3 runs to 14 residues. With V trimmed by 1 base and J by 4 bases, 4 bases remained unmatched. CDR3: CAWSDRGQVYGYTF. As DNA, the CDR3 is TGTGCCTGGAGTGACAGGGGGCAGGTCTATGGCTACACCTTC.

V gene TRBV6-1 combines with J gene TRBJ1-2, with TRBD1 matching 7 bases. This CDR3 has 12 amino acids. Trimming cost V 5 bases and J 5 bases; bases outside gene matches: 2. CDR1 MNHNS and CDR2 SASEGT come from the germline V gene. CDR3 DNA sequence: TGTGCCAGCAGTTCGGGACAGTATGGCTACACCTTC. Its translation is CASSSGQYGYTF.

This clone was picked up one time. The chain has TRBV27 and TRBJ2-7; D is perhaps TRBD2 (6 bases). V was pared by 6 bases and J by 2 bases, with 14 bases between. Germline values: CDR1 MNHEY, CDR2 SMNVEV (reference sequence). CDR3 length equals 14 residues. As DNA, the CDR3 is TGTGCCAGCAGCTTCGTAGGCGGGACCTACGAGCAGTACTTC. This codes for CASSFVGGTYEQYF.

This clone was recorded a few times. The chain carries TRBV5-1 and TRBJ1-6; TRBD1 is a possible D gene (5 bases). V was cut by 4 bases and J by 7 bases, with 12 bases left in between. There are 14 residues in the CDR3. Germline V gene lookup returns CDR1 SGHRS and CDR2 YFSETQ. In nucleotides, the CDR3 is TGCGCCAGCAGCATTTACGGGGGAAATTCACCCCTCCACTTT. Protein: CASSIYGGNSPLHF. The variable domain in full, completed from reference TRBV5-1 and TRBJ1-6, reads KAGVTQTPRYLIKTRGQQVTLSCSPISGHRSVSWYQQTPGQGLQFLFEYFSETQRNKGNFPGRFSGRQFSNSRSEMNVSTLELGDSALYLCASSIYGGNSPLHFGNGTRLTVT.

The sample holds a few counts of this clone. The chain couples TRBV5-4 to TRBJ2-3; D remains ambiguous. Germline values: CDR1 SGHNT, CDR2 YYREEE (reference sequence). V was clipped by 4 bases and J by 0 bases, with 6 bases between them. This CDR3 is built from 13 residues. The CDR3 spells CASSATSTDTQYF. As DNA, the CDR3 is TGTGCCAGCAGCGCGACTAGCACAGATACGCAGTATTTT.

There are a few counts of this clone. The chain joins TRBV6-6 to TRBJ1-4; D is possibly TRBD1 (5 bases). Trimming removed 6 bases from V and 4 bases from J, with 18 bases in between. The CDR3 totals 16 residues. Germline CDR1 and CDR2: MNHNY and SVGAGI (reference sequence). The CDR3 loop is CASRRSPGTDNEKLFF. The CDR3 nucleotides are TGTGCCAGCAGACGCTCCCCCGGGACTGATAATGAAAAACTGTTTTTT.

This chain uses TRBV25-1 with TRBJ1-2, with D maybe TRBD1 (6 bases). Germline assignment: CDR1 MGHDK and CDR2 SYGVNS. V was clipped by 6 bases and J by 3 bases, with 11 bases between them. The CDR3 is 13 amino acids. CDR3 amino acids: CASRSGVHYGYTF. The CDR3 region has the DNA TGTGCCAGCAGGTCAGGGGTCCACTATGGCTACACCTTC.

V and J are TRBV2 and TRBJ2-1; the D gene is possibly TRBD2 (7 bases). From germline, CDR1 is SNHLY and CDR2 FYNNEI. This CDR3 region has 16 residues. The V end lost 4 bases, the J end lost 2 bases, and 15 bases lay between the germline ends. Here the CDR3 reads CASSGGGALPYNEQFF. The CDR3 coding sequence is TGTGCCAGCAGTGGTGGGGGGGCTCTGCCCTACAATGAGCAGTTCTTC.

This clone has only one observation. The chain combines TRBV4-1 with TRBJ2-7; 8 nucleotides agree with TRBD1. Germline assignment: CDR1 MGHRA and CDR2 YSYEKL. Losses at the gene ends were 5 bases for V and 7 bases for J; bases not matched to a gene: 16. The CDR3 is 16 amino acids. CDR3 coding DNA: TGCGCCAGCAGCTACGACAGGGGAGTCCCATATGGAGAGCAGTACTTC. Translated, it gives CASSYDRGVPYGEQYF.

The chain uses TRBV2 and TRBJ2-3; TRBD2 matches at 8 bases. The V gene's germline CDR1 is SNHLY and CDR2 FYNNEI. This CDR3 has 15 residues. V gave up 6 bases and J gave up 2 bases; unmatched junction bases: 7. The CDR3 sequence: CASRARGGPTDTQYF. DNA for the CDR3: TGTGCCAGCAGAGCCCGGGGGGGTCCCACAGATACGCAGTATTTT.

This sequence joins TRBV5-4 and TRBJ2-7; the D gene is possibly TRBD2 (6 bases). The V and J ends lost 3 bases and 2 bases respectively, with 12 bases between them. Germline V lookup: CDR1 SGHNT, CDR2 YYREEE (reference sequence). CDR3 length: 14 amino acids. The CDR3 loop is CASSSGRGTYEQYF. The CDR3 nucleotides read TGTGCCAGCAGCTCCGGACGGGGGACCTACGAGCAGTACTTC.

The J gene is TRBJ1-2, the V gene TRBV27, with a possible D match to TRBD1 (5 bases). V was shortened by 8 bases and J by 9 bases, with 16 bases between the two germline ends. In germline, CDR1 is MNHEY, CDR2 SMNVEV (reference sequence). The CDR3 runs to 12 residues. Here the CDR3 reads CASPRDPSSYTF. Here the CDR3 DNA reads TGTGCCAGCCCGCGGGACCCTTCAAGCTACACCTTC.

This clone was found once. The CDR3 reads CASSYSRGGKVFF. In DNA, the CDR3 is TGTGCCAGCAGTTACTCGAGGGGGGGGAAGGTTTTCTTT. The J gene is TRBJ1-1, the V gene TRBV6-5; perhaps TRBD1 as D (6 bases). This CDR3 comprises 13 residues. V was trimmed by 0 bases and J by 13 bases, leaving 15 bases between them. Germline V gene data show CDR1 as MNHEY and CDR2 as SVGAGI.

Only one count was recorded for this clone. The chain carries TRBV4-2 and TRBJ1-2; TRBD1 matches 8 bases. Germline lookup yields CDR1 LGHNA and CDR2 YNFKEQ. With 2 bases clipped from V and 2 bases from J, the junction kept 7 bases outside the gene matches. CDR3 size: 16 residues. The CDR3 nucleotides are TGTGCCAGCAGCCAATTTACAGGGGGAGACAACTATGGCTACACCTTC. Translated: CASSQFTGGDNYGYTF.

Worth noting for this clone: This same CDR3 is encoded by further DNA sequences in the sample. The CDR3 reads CASSQDRGNEKLFF. CDR3 DNA sequence: TGTGCCAGCAGCCAGGACAGGGGAAATGAAAAACTGTTTTTT. This chain joins TRBV7-9 and TRBJ1-4, with 9 bases matching TRBD1. Germline CDR1 reads SEHNR; CDR2 reads FQNEAQ (reference sequence). Unmatched junction bases numbered 3, after V lost 5 bases and J lost 5 bases. This CDR3 is built from 14 residues.

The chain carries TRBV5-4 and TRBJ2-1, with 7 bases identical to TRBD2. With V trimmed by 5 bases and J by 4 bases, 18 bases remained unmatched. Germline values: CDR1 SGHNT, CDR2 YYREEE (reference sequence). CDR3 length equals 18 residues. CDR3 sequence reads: CASRLATSALLGYNEQFF. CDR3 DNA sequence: TGTGCCAGCAGGCTAGCAACTAGCGCCCTTCTTGGGTACAATGAGCAGTTCTTC.

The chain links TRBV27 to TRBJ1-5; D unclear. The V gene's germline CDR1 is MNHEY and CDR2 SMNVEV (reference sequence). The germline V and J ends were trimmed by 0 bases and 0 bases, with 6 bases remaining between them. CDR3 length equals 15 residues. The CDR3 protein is CASSLSTGSNQPQHF. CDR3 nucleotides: TGTGCCAGCAGTTTATCGACGGGTAGCAATCAGCCCCAGCATTTT.

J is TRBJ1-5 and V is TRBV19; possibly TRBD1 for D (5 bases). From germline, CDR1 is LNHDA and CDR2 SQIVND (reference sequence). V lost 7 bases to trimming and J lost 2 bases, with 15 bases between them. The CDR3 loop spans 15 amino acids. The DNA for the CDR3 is TGTGCCAGTACCGTAAGGGGTGGGGGCAATCAGCCCCAGCATTTT. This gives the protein CASTVRGGGNQPQHF.

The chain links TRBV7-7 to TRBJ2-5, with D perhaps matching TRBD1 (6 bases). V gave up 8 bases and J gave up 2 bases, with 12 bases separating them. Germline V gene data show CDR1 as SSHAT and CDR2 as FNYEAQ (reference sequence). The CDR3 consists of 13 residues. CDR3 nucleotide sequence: TGTGCCAGCTGGGCAGGGGATCAAGAGACCCAGTACTTC. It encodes CASWAGDQETQYF.

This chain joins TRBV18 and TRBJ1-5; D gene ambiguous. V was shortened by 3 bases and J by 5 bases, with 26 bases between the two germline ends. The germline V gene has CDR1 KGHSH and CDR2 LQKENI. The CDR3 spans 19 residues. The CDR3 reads CASSPPVGRRALQDQPQHF. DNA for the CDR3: TGTGCCAGCTCACCTCCGGTAGGCAGGCGGGCCCTTCAAGATCAGCCCCAGCATTTT. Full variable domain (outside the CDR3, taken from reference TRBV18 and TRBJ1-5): NAGVMQNPRHLVRRRGQEARLRCSPMKGHSHVYWYRQLPEEGLKFMVYLQKENIIDESGMPKERFSAEFPKEGPSILRIQQVVRGDSAAYFCASSPPVGRRALQDQPQHFGDGTRLSIL.